The source of this TCR beta chain is a study of T cells in Graves' hyperthyroidism and ophthalmopathy. Study outcomes and limitations: In blood, most of the thyroid clonotypes expanded above 0.001 were also present.

For this clonotype: Its specificity is unknown.

Authors of the study amplified TCR beta CDR3 regions from RNA transcripts. During a first-round RT-PCR of the TCR CDR3, the HTBI primer set was used. TCRdb reprocessed the multiplex PCR reads with MiXCR, giving one entry per CDR3 protein. The data contain 300,000 to 400,000 distinct CDR3 sequences, approximately 15% of them seen just once; the ten biggest clones take up around 20%. The J segment lost 6 bases and the V segment lost 4 bases, leaving 15 bases of the junction unmatched. The V gene's germline CDR1 is SQVTM and CDR2 ANQGSEA. This CDR3 spans 16 amino acids. The clonotype was recovered from a woman in her twenties or thirties with Graves' ophthalmopathy. The specimen sequenced was blood. V and J are TRBV29-1 and TRBJ2-1; 7 nucleotides agree with TRBD1. This CDR3 is CSVAGTALHARNEQFF. The CDR3 nucleotides are TGCAGCGTTGCCGGGACAGCCCTCCACGCTCGCAATGAGCAGTTCTTC.